These 31 T cell receptor beta chains share one sample of origin, sequenced in a study of cytomegalovirus exposure and HLA in healthy donors. The PCR had 60 Vbeta and 13 Jbeta primers. Method: immunoSEQ multiplex PCR; TCRdb's copy keeps in-frame clones and lacks some. Here the sample spans some 110,000 clones, 70% to 80% being singletons. The sequenced material came from PBMCs. Source of these receptors: a boy aged 10-17 years in good health and CMV-seronegative.

This chain uses TRBV7-3 with TRBJ2-5, with D perhaps TRBD2 (5 bases). CDR1 and CDR2 from the germline V gene are SGHTA and FQGTGA. The CDR3 totals 15 residues. The ends were cut back, 2 bases at V and 0 bases at J, with 10 bases in the middle. The chain's CDR3 is CASSLSPGYQETQYF. The CDR3 DNA follows: TGTGCCAGCAGCTTATCCCCGGGGTACCAAGAGACCCAGTACTTC.

The J gene is TRBJ2-7, the V gene TRBV27; 7 nucleotides align to TRBD1. Germline values: CDR1 MNHEY, CDR2 SMNVEV (reference sequence). The CDR3 spans 15 residues. V lost 6 bases and J lost 3; bases outside the gene matches: 11. The CDR3 region is CASRLTGAALYEQYF. Here the CDR3 DNA reads TGTGCCAGCAGGCTAACAGGGGCAGCTCTCTACGAGCAGTACTTC.

V usage is TRBV30 and J usage is TRBJ2-2; D possibly corresponds to TRBD2 (5 bases). Germline V gene sequence: CDR1 GTSNPN, CDR2 SVGIG (reference sequence). This CDR3 comprises 14 residues. V lost 2 bases and J 4 bases, leaving 11 bases between the germline ends. CDR3 DNA sequence: TGTGCCTGGAGTTTGGGTAGCGCCACCGGGGAGCTGTTTTTT. Protein: CAWSLGSATGELFF.

This clone was found a few times. V and J are TRBV19 and TRBJ2-3, with D possibly TRBD2 on 6 matching bases. The germline gives CDR1 LNHDA, CDR2 SQIVND (reference sequence). Trimming removed 5 bases from V and 3 bases from J, with 12 bases in between. This CDR3 is built from 14 residues. CDR3 sequence: CASSPPLATDTQYF. In nucleotides, the CDR3 is TGTGCCAGTAGTCCCCCCCTAGCGACAGATACGCAGTATTTT. Full variable domain (outside the CDR3, taken from reference TRBV19 and TRBJ2-3): DGGITQSPKYLFRKEGQNVTLSCEQNLNHDAMYWYRQDPGQGLRLIYYSQIVNDFQKGDIAEGYSVSREKKESFPLTVTSAQKNPTAFYLCASSPPLATDTQYFGPGTRLTVL.

This sequence joins TRBV29-1 and TRBJ1-2, with unresolved D. Germline V gene lookup returns CDR1 SQVTM and CDR2 ANQGSEA. Between the trimmed V and J ends, which lost 3 bases and 7 bases, there was a span of 9 bases. The CDR3 contains 11 residues. The CDR3 sequence: CSVEQEGGYTF. The CDR3 DNA is TGCAGCGTTGAGCAGGAGGGTGGCTACACCTTC.

There are a few counts of this clone. This chain links TRBV7-6 with TRBJ2-3; 9 bases match TRBD2. The CDR3 sequence is 16 residues long. Trimming took 5 bases from V and 2 from J; bases not matched to a gene: 8. Germline CDR1 reads SGHVS; CDR2 reads FNYEAQ. The CDR3 protein is CASSRISGGATDTQYF. The CDR3 coding sequence is TGTGCCAGCAGCAGGATTAGCGGGGGCGCCACAGATACGCAGTATTTT.

The V gene is TRBV2, the J gene TRBJ2-5; 7 nucleotides agree with TRBD2. The CDR3 consists of 14 residues. Trimming removed 5 bases from V and 5 bases from J; junction bases left unmatched: 8. In germline, CDR1 is SNHLY, CDR2 FYNNEI. The CDR3 DNA reads TGTGCCAGCAGTCGACTAGCCGAGGGGGAGACCCAGTACTTC. Translation gives CASSRLAEGETQYF.

This clone was observed a few times. V and J are TRBV25-1 and TRBJ1-2; 7 nucleotides match TRBD1. The V segment lost 5 bases and the J segment 4 bases; nucleotides outside the gene matches: 7. The CDR3 has 14 residues. Germline V gene lookup returns CDR1 MGHDK and CDR2 SYGVNS. For the CDR3, the DNA is TGTGCCAGCAGTTCCTACAGGGGAGGCTATGGCTACACCTTC. It yields the protein CASSSYRGGYGYTF.

A single count supports this clone. V usage is TRBV29-1 and J usage is TRBJ1-1; no reliable D call. Looked up from germline, CDR1 is SQVTM and CDR2 is ANQGSEA. CDR3 size: 12 residues. V lost 6 bases and J lost 2, with 10 bases in between. In DNA, the CDR3 is TGCAGCGTCCGAGGCTTCAACACTGAAGCTTTCTTT. It yields the protein CSVRGFNTEAFF.

V is TRBV7-9 and J is TRBJ2-5; D may be TRBD1 (5 bases). Looked up from germline, CDR1 is SEHNR and CDR2 is FQNEAQ (reference sequence). CDR3 length: 14 residues. The V end was cut by 5 bases, the J end by 2 bases, with 12 bases between. DNA for the CDR3: TGTGCCAGCAGCAAACCCAGGGCGCAAGAGACCCAGTACTTC. Encoded protein: CASSKPRAQETQYF.

The V and J genes are TRBV9 and TRBJ1-1; D gene ambiguous. The germline V and J ends were trimmed by 0 bases and 0 bases, with 3 bases remaining between them. CDR3 length equals 13 residues. Per the germline V gene, CDR1 is SGDLS and CDR2 is YYNGEE. CDR3 loop: CASSVAVNTEAFF. CDR3 in DNA: TGTGCCAGCAGCGTAGCGGTGAACACTGAAGCTTTCTTT. Full variable domain (missing parts from reference TRBV9 and TRBJ1-1): DSGVTQTPKHLITATGQRVTLRCSPRSGDLSVYWYQQSLDQGLQFLIQYYNGEERAKGNILERFSAQQFPDLHSELNLSSLELGDSALYFCASSVAVNTEAFFGQGTRLTVV.

This rearrangement joins TRBV9 to TRBJ1-6; possibly TRBD1 for D (5 bases). Per the germline V gene, CDR1 is SGDLS and CDR2 is YYNGEE. The CDR3 is made up of 14 amino acids. Trimming removed 0 bases from V and 7 bases from J, with 8 bases in between. The CDR3 region has the DNA TGTGCCAGCAGCGTAGCAGGGATCAATTCACCCCTCCACTTT. Its translation: CASSVAGINSPLHF. The complete variable domain, with remaining parts taken from reference TRBV9 and TRBJ1-6, reads DSGVTQTPKHLITATGQRVTLRCSPRSGDLSVYWYQQSLDQGLQFLIQYYNGEERAKGNILERFSAQQFPDLHSELNLSSLELGDSALYFCASSVAGINSPLHFGNGTRLTVT.

This clone occurred a few times. The DNA for the CDR3 is TGTGCCAGCAGTCTGGACAGGGGTGAGGAGCAGTACTTC. Protein: CASSLDRGEEQYF. The gene calls are TRBV5-4 and TRBJ2-7, with TRBD1 matching over 9 bases. J gave up 7 bases and V 5 bases, and 7 bases lay outside the gene matches. CDR3 size: 13 residues. CDR1 is SGHNT and CDR2 is YYREEE in the germline V gene (reference sequence).

This clone turned up a few times. CDR3 region: CASSLATSGGPETQYF. The CDR3 bases are TGTGCCAGCAGCTTAGCGACTAGCGGGGGGCCAGAGACCCAGTACTTC. The chain uses TRBV7-2 and TRBJ2-5; TRBD2 agrees at 13 bases. Germline V gene data show CDR1 as SGHTA and CDR2 as FQGNSA. V lost 0 bases and J lost 4; bases outside the gene matches: 2. The CDR3 covers 16 residues.

In DNA, the CDR3 is TGCGCCAGCAGCCAAGCGCAGATGAACACTGAAGCTTTCTTT. Protein product: CASSQAQMNTEAFF. This sequence joins TRBV4-1 and TRBJ1-1; no firm D call. V gave up 1 base and J gave up 0 bases, with 6 bases separating them. Per the germline V gene, CDR1 is MGHRA and CDR2 is YSYEKL. The CDR3 is made up of 14 amino acids.

The rearrangement links TRBV10-3 to TRBJ2-3; the D gene is possibly TRBD1 (8 bases). Trimming removed 6 bases from V and 6 bases from J, with 22 bases in between. Germline loops: CDR1 ENHRY, CDR2 SYGVKD. The CDR3 extends over 16 amino acids. CDR3 sequence: CAISPWGGQALDTQYF. The DNA of the CDR3 is TGTGCCATCAGCCCGTGGGGGGGACAGGCCTTGGATACGCAGTATTTT.

Only a few counts were recorded for this clone. The J gene is TRBJ2-3, the V gene TRBV7-2; unclear D gene. Germline values: CDR1 SGHTA, CDR2 FQGNSA. V dropped 4 bases and J dropped 4 bases, with 12 bases sitting between them. CDR3 length equals 14 residues. CDR3 sequence (DNA): TGTGCCAGCAGCTCCTATCCGCGTTCAGATACGCAGTATTTT. Residues: CASSSYPRSDTQYF.

There are a few counts of this clone. V gene TRBV30 combines with J gene TRBJ1-5, with 12 bases fitting TRBD1. The CDR3 consists of 16 residues. Trimming removed 0 bases from V and 6 bases from J; junction bases left unmatched: 6. Germline assignment: CDR1 GTSNPN and CDR2 SVGIG (reference sequence). In DNA form, the CDR3 reads TGTGCCTGGAGTGTGGGACAGGGGGCTTTTACTCAGCCCCAGCATTTT. Translation gives CAWSVGQGAFTQPQHF.

This clone is classed as medium-sized. The chain links TRBV6-1 to TRBJ2-7; 9 bases align to TRBD2. CDR1 is MNHNS, CDR2 SASEGT, per germline. The CDR3 is 15 amino acids. V trimming: 2 bases; J trimming: 0 bases; junction bases outside the gene matches: 2. In DNA, the CDR3 is TGTGCCAGCAGTGAATTTAGCGGGAGCTCCTACGAGCAGTACTTC. Its protein is CASSEFSGSSYEQYF.

The count of this clone is one. This chain links TRBV7-9 with TRBJ2-3, with TRBD1 identical over 9 bases. The CDR3 is 17 residues long. Trimming took 6 bases from V and 4 from J; bases not matched to a gene: 14. Germline CDR1 and CDR2: SEHNR and FQNEAQ (reference sequence). CDR3: CASRPRLGQGNPDTQYF. As DNA, the CDR3 is TGTGCCAGCAGGCCCAGGCTGGGACAGGGAAACCCAGATACGCAGTATTTT.

V gene TRBV7-2 combines with J gene TRBJ2-7, with 8 bases matching TRBD2. This CDR3 is built from 14 residues. Germline V lookup: CDR1 SGHTA, CDR2 FQGNSA. The ends lost 7 bases at V and 2 bases at J; junction bases unmatched: 7. The CDR3 sequence: CASTYPGGTYEQYF. CDR3 sequence (DNA): TGTGCCAGCACCTACCCGGGAGGGACCTACGAGCAGTACTTC.

This chain connects TRBV30 to TRBJ2-5, with 9 nucleotides matching TRBD2. This CDR3 is built from 13 residues. Germline loops: CDR1 GTSNPN, CDR2 SVGIG (reference sequence). V lost 8 bases, J lost 1 base, and 5 bases stayed unmatched. As DNA, the CDR3 is TGTGCCCGGCGGGGGGGACTCCAAGAGACCCAGTACTTC. It is translated as CARRGGLQETQYF.

V is TRBV27 and J is TRBJ1-1; no clear D. The V and J ends lost 2 bases and 1 base respectively, with 14 bases between them. Germline assignment: CDR1 MNHEY and CDR2 SMNVEV (reference sequence). This CDR3 contains 16 residues. CDR3 region: CASSLKFSRKNTEAFF. The DNA for the CDR3 is TGTGCCAGCAGTTTAAAGTTTTCCAGGAAGAACACTGAAGCTTTCTTT.

This clone appeared a single time. The chain has TRBV7-3 and TRBJ1-2; D might be TRBD1 (6 bases). The CDR3 consists of 13 residues. Trimming pared 1 base from V and 8 bases from J, leaving 11 bases between. Germline V lookup: CDR1 SGHTA, CDR2 FQGTGA. This CDR3 reads CASSLMAGDGYTF. CDR3 DNA: TGTGCCAGCAGCTTAATGGCAGGGGACGGCTACACCTTC. Based on the CDR3 plus reference TRBV7-3 and TRBJ1-2, the full variable domain is GAGVSQTPSNKVTEKGKYVELRCDPISGHTALYWYRQSLGQGPEFLIYFQGTGAADDSGLPNDRFFAVRPEGSVSTLKIQRTERGDSAVYLCASSLMAGDGYTFGSGTRLTVV.

About this clone itself: At one end the junction does not follow the germline gene, possibly because of a read error. The J gene is TRBJ1-4, the V gene TRBV7-9, with 7 bases identical to TRBD1. The length of the CDR3 is 14 residues. The germline gives CDR1 SEHNR, CDR2 FQNEAQ (reference sequence). The CDR3 protein is CAGSLEQGNEKLFF. CDR3 sequence (DNA): TGTGCCGGCAGTTTAGAACAGGGGAATGAAAAACTGTTTTTT.

This clone was observed once. The genes are TRBV6-1 and TRBJ1-5; D not certain. Germline V lookup: CDR1 MNHNS, CDR2 SASEGT. There are 13 residues in the CDR3. Trimming removed 7 bases at V and 3 bases at J, with 10 bases between. This CDR3 reads CASNVAYNQPQHF. In DNA form, the CDR3 reads TGTGCCAGCAACGTTGCCTACAATCAGCCCCAGCATTTT.

The V call is TRBV15, the J call TRBJ2-1; D perhaps matches TRBD1 (6 bases). Trimming left V 1 base short and J 7 bases short, with 14 bases between. The CDR3 loop spans 15 amino acids. Germline CDR1 reads LNHNV; CDR2 reads YYDKDF (reference sequence). DNA for the CDR3: TGTGCCACCAGCAGAGGGTCAGGGGTTTTTAATGAGCAGTTCTTC. It specifies CATSRGSGVFNEQFF.

This clone has just one count. The rearrangement uses TRBV19 and TRBJ2-5; TRBD1 might be the D (5 bases). From germline, CDR1 is LNHDA and CDR2 SQIVND (reference sequence). The CDR3 has 14 amino acids. Deletions cut 5 bases from V and 2 bases from J, with 12 bases between. The CDR3 nucleotides are TGTGCCAGTAGTGCATACCAGGGACAAGAGACCCAGTACTTC. Protein: CASSAYQGQETQYF.

The genes are TRBV2 and TRBJ2-7, with 8 bases fitting TRBD2. With 7 bases clipped from V and 0 bases from J, the junction kept 5 bases outside the gene matches. Germline CDR1 SNHLY, CDR2 FYNNEI. CDR3 length: 14 amino acids. The CDR3, as DNA: TGTGCCAGCACTAGACTAGCGCTCTCCTACGAGCAGTACTTC. Protein sequence: CASTRLALSYEQYF.

The chain carries TRBV6-5 and TRBJ1-4; 9 nucleotides align to TRBD1. The CDR3 is made up of 14 amino acids. V gave up 6 bases and J gave up 8 bases; unmatched junction bases: 7. Looked up from germline, CDR1 is MNHEY and CDR2 is SVGAGI. The CDR3 DNA reads as TGTGCCAGCAGGCTGACAGGGGGGTTAGAAAAACTGTTTTTT. Its protein is CASRLTGGLEKLFF.

The chain has TRBV28 and TRBJ2-7; the match to TRBD1 covers 8 bases. The V segment lost 3 bases and the J segment 4 bases; nucleotides outside the gene matches: 5. The CDR3 has 14 amino acids. The V gene's germline CDR1 is MDHEN and CDR2 SYDVKM. CDR3: CASSFRDRWYEQYF. CDR3 coding DNA: TGTGCCAGCAGTTTCCGGGACAGGTGGTACGAGCAGTACTTC. The variable domain in full, completed from reference TRBV28 and TRBJ2-7, reads DVKVTQSSRYLVKRTGEKVFLECVQDMDHENMFWYRQDPGLGLRLIYFSYDVKMKEKGDIPEGYSVSREKKERFSLILESASTNQTSMYLCASSFRDRWYEQYFGPGTRLTVT.